The 27 T cell receptor beta chains below come from one sample, sequenced in a study of cytomegalovirus exposure and HLA in healthy donors. The PCR ran on 60 Vbeta and 13 Jbeta primers. TCRdb keeps only in-frame clones here, not all; method: immunoSEQ multiplex PCR. This repertoire shows 200,000 to 250,000 clones, around 73% found once; its top ten account for less than 4.5%. The specimen was PBMCs. These receptors came from a male donor in good health and CMV-seronegative.

The chain uses TRBV6-5 and TRBJ2-7, with D perhaps matching TRBD2 (5 bases). The V gene lost 2 bases and the J gene lost 4 bases, with 9 bases spanning the gap. Per germline, CDR1 MNHEY and CDR2 SVGAGI. This CDR3 contains 13 residues. CDR3: CASSYGGVYEQYF. The DNA for the CDR3 is TGTGCCAGCAGTTACGGAGGAGTATACGAGCAGTACTTC.

This clone has a handful of counts. This specimen includes other DNA sequences encoding the same CDR3. The chain carries TRBV28 and TRBJ1-5; D uncertain. The CDR3 extends over 11 amino acids. Trimming removed 6 bases at V and 5 bases at J, with 5 bases between. Germline V gives CDR1 MDHEN, CDR2 SYDVKM. The CDR3, as DNA: TGTGCCAGCAGCTCGTATCAGCCCCAGCATTTT. This encodes CASSSYQPQHF.

The V and J genes are TRBV4-1 and TRBJ1-6, with D unresolved. Trimming stripped 5 bases from V and 7 bases from J, with 12 bases between. CDR3 size: 14 residues. The germline gives CDR1 MGHRA, CDR2 YSYEKL. CDR3 in DNA: TGCGCCAGCAGCTCCGGGAAAGGGAATTCACCCCTCCACTTT. Translation gives CASSSGKGNSPLHF.

The chain links TRBV5-4 to TRBJ2-7; D might be TRBD1 (6 bases). The CDR3 is 13 residues long. Germline V gives CDR1 SGHNT, CDR2 YYREEE (reference sequence). With 3 bases removed from V and 6 bases from J, the gap between germline ends came to 13 bases. The CDR3 region has the DNA TGTGCCAGCAGCTACGATACAGGGCTCGAGCAGTACTTC. Translating gives CASSYDTGLEQYF.

The J gene is TRBJ2-3, the V gene TRBV9; D may be TRBD2 (5 bases). The germline V and J ends were trimmed by 4 bases and 6 bases, with 15 bases remaining between them. CDR1 SGDLS and CDR2 YYNGEE come from the germline V gene. This CDR3 has 14 amino acids. The CDR3 protein is CASSLEGPGDTQYF. CDR3 in DNA: TGTGCCAGCAGCCTCGAAGGGCCGGGGGATACGCAGTATTTT.

With regard to this clone: A junction boundary mismatches the germline segment, possibly from a read error. V is TRBV18 and J is TRBJ2-7; 9 bases map to TRBD1. Per germline, CDR1 KGHSH and CDR2 LQKENI. CDR3 length equals 14 residues. In DNA, the CDR3 is TGTGCCAGCTCGCCACAGGGGGCTGGGTACGAGCAGTACTTC. Translated: CASSPQGAGYEQYF.

This chain joins TRBV2 and TRBJ2-5; D is possibly TRBD1 (5 bases). Germline V gene sequence: CDR1 SNHLY, CDR2 FYNNEI. CDR3 length: 15 amino acids. The V end was cut by 3 bases, the J end by 11 bases, with 22 bases between. The CDR3 reads CASSEGRLLNTEQYF. For the CDR3, the DNA is TGTGCCAGCAGTGAGGGGCGGCTCTTAAATACGGAGCAGTACTTC.

This clone was detected only a few times. In DNA form, the CDR3 reads TGCGCCAGCAGCCAAGAAGGGCTAGCGGGAGTTGAGCAGTTCTTC. It encodes CASSQEGLAGVEQFF. This chain joins TRBV4-1 and TRBJ2-1; 10 nucleotides align to TRBD2. Losses at the gene ends were 0 bases for V and 9 bases for J; bases not matched to a gene: 5. Germline V gene sequence: CDR1 MGHRA, CDR2 YSYEKL. This CDR3 comprises 15 residues.

The chain couples TRBV28 to TRBJ1-2, with D perhaps matching TRBD1 (5 bases). The CDR3 consists of 16 residues. Germline loops: CDR1 MDHEN, CDR2 SYDVKM. The V and J ends lost 2 bases and 1 base respectively, with 14 bases between them. CDR3 residues: CASSLRANRFNYGYTF. Written as DNA, the CDR3 is TGTGCCAGCAGTTTAAGGGCTAACAGGTTTAACTATGGCTACACCTTC.

This chain joins TRBV2 and TRBJ2-7; 11 nucleotides match TRBD2. Germline V lookup: CDR1 SNHLY, CDR2 FYNNEI. This CDR3 region has 17 residues. The junction had 16 bases not matched to a gene; V was cut back by 6 bases and J by 6 bases. The CDR3, as DNA: TGTGCCAGCAGCTCCGGGACTAGCGGAGGGAGGAGGGCCGAGCAGTACTTC. Encoded protein: CASSSGTSGGRRAEQYF.

V and J are TRBV6-6 and TRBJ1-5; D call uncertain. CDR1 and CDR2 (germline): MNHNY, SVGAGI (reference sequence). The CDR3 has 14 amino acids. The V end lost 6 bases, the J end lost 5 bases, and 14 bases lay between the germline ends. The CDR3 reads CASRSVGGDQPQHF. The CDR3 DNA reads as TGTGCCAGCAGATCCGTAGGCGGCGATCAGCCCCAGCATTTT.

This clone was observed once. The chain couples TRBV2 to TRBJ2-2; 7 nucleotides agree with TRBD2. This CDR3 is built from 14 residues. Germline CDR1 reads SNHLY; CDR2 reads FYNNEI. V trimming: 6 bases; J trimming: 6 bases; junction bases outside the gene matches: 7. CDR3 amino acids: CASRLIGGAGELFF. The CDR3 coding sequence is TGTGCCAGCAGACTAATTGGGGGGGCCGGGGAGCTGTTTTTT.

The V and J genes are TRBV6-5 and TRBJ2-5; maybe TRBD2 (6 bases). Germline-derived CDR1 and CDR2 are MNHEY and SVGAGI. This CDR3 is 14 amino acids long. Deletions cut 8 bases from V and 11 bases from J, with 24 bases between. The CDR3 bases are TGTGCCAGCGCTGATTGGGGTAAGGGTCGGGAGCAGTACTTC. It encodes CASADWGKGREQYF.

The CDR3 DNA is TGTGCCAGCAGTCCCCTGGCGGGAGAGGTGGAAGAGCAGTACTTC. Its translation is CASSPLAGEVEEQYF. The chain is built from TRBV27 and TRBJ2-7, with 7 nucleotides matching TRBD2. V was pared by 5 bases and J by 7 bases, with 14 bases of the junction left unmatched. The CDR3 covers 15 residues. From germline, CDR1 is MNHEY and CDR2 SMNVEV (reference sequence).

The genes are TRBV19 and TRBJ1-5; D is possibly TRBD1 (5 bases). The V end lost 5 bases, the J end lost 7 bases, and 12 bases lay between the germline ends. The CDR3 is made up of 13 amino acids. The germline V gene encodes CDR1 LNHDA and CDR2 SQIVND (reference sequence). CDR3 in DNA: TGTGCCAGTAGTTCCTCAGGGTGGCAGCCCCAGCATTTT. Translation: CASSSSGWQPQHF.

This sequence joins TRBV7-2 and TRBJ2-7; D is possibly TRBD1 (6 bases). The CDR3 contains 15 residues. Germline-derived CDR1 and CDR2 are SGHTA and FQGNSA. V shed 6 bases and J shed 1 base, with 16 bases lying between them. The CDR3 sequence: CASRHAGTKSYEQYF. The CDR3 region has the DNA TGTGCCAGCAGACATGCCGGGACAAAATCCTACGAGCAGTACTTC.

This clone was observed a few times. The chain is built from TRBV6-6 and TRBJ1-2; TRBD1 matches at 9 bases. The CDR3 contains 15 residues. CDR1 is MNHNY, CDR2 SVGAGI, per germline (reference sequence). V shed 8 bases, J shed 3 bases, and the junction held 10 bases outside the gene matches. The CDR3 spells CASVTGQGGDYGYTF. Here the CDR3 DNA reads TGTGCCAGCGTTACGGGACAGGGAGGAGACTATGGCTACACCTTC.

The V gene is TRBV7-3, the J gene TRBJ2-7; TRBD2 matches at 9 bases. CDR3 length: 14 amino acids. From germline, CDR1 is SGHTA and CDR2 FQGTGA. Losses at the gene ends were 5 bases for V and 3 bases for J; bases not matched to a gene: 5. CDR3 protein: CASSPSGTDYEQYF. In DNA form, the CDR3 reads TGTGCCAGCAGCCCTAGCGGGACGGACTACGAGCAGTACTTC.

The chain uses TRBV28 and TRBJ2-7, with a tentative D call TRBD1 (6 bases). This CDR3 is built from 15 residues. Trimming removed 5 bases at V and 0 bases at J, with 14 bases between. The germline CDR1 and CDR2 sequences are MDHEN and SYDVKM. The chain's CDR3 is CASSLTGQSSYEQYF. The CDR3 DNA is TGTGCCAGCAGTCTGACAGGCCAAAGCTCCTACGAGCAGTACTTC.

This chain connects TRBV5-1 to TRBJ2-7, with TRBD1 identical over 9 bases. V lost 3 bases and J lost 1; bases outside the gene matches: 11. Germline CDR1 reads SGHRS; CDR2 reads YFSETQ. CDR3 length: 17 amino acids. The CDR3 DNA is TGCGCCAGCAGCTCGCGCCCCCCGACAGGGGGGTCCTACGAGCAGTACTTC. It is translated as CASSSRPPTGGSYEQYF.

This sequence joins TRBV27 and TRBJ2-1, with TRBD2 matching 10 bases. The CDR3 has 15 residues. J lost 3 bases, V lost 6 bases, and 5 bases had no gene match. The germline V gene has CDR1 MNHEY and CDR2 SMNVEV (reference sequence). The CDR3 loop reads CASRVTSGLYNEQFF. The CDR3 region has the DNA TGTGCCAGCAGAGTGACTAGCGGGCTCTACAATGAGCAGTTCTTC.

The chain links TRBV30 to TRBJ1-2; 10 positions agree with TRBD1. This CDR3 spans 12 amino acids. Germline V lookup: CDR1 GTSNPN, CDR2 SVGIG (reference sequence). J lost 10 bases, V lost 0 bases, and 2 bases had no gene match. The CDR3 nucleotides read TGTGCCTGGAGTGTGGGACAGGGGACCTACACCTTC. It yields the protein CAWSVGQGTYTF.

The gene calls are TRBV5-1 and TRBJ2-7; 16 nucleotides match TRBD2. The germline V gene has CDR1 SGHRS and CDR2 YFSETQ. The CDR3 has 16 amino acids. V gave up 4 bases and J gave up 5 bases; unmatched junction bases: 6. CDR3 nucleotides: TGCGCCAGCAGCCCGGGACTAGCGGGAGGGAGCGACGAGCAGTACTTC. This sequence encodes CASSPGLAGGSDEQYF.

The chain combines TRBV27 with TRBJ2-1, with TRBD2 matching 9 bases. CDR3 length equals 15 residues. With 6 bases clipped from V and 0 bases from J, the junction kept 3 bases outside the gene matches. Per germline, CDR1 MNHEY and CDR2 SMNVEV (reference sequence). The DNA for the CDR3 is TGTGCCAGCAGACTTAGCGGGAGCTCCTACAATGAGCAGTTCTTC. Translated, it gives CASRLSGSSYNEQFF.

The rearrangement links TRBV7-8 to TRBJ2-7, with D possibly being TRBD2 (5 bases). CDR3 size: 12 residues. Trimming shortened V by 2 bases and J by 6 bases, and 8 bases separated the two germline ends. Germline CDR1 is SGHVS and CDR2 is FQNEAQ. Here the CDR3 DNA reads TGTGCCAGCAGCTTAACTGAGGGCGAGCAGTACTTC. It is translated as CASSLTEGEQYF.

The chain is built from TRBV25-1 and TRBJ2-5; 11 bases line up with TRBD1. Germline V gene lookup returns CDR1 MGHDK and CDR2 SYGVNS. The CDR3 is 14 residues long. Trimming at V came to 8 bases and at J to 5 bases, leaving 7 bases not matched to a gene. CDR3 DNA: TGTGCCAGCGGAGGGACAGGGGGGTGGGAGACCCAGTACTTC. Encoded protein: CASGGTGGWETQYF.

The J gene is TRBJ2-2, the V gene TRBV7-9; TRBD2 matches 13 bases. This CDR3 comprises 16 residues. CDR1 and CDR2 (germline): SEHNR, FQNEAQ (reference sequence). V trimming: 5 bases; J trimming: 5 bases; junction bases outside the gene matches: 5. The CDR3: CASSLRTSGRTGELFF. The CDR3 DNA reads as TGTGCCAGCAGCCTACGGACTAGCGGGAGAACCGGGGAGCTGTTTTTT. Complete variable domain (other parts from reference TRBV7-9 and TRBJ2-2): DTGVSQNPRHKITKRGQNVTFRCDPISEHNRLYWYRQTLGQGPEFLTYFQNEAQLEKSRLLSDRFSAERPKGSFSTLEIQRTEQGDSAMYLCASSLRTSGRTGELFFGEGSRLTVL.